The clone carrying this TCR beta chain appeared a single time. Its antigen is unidentified. A junction end diverges from the germline sequence, so it may reflect a read error. The CDR3 contains 14 residues. Looked up from germline, CDR1 is SGHAT and CDR2 is FQNNGV. The iRepertoire nested amplicon-rescue multiplex PCR amplified TCR alpha and beta CDR3s from RNA. TCRdb redid the calling of the multiplex PCR reads with MiXCR, one entry per CDR3 protein. The profile covers approximately 400,000 distinct CDR3 sequences, with about two fifths appearing a single time and about 12% taken by the ten largest. This entry belongs to a study of glioma-infiltrating T cells. Study-wide results and caveats: Patients with low tissue-blood divergence carried a signature set of shared blood CDR3 motifs.

The specimen sequenced was glioma tissue, nonneoplastic brain tissue, or PBMCs (not recorded which). The rearrangement links TRBV11-2 to TRBJ2-7; TRBD2 matches at 7 bases. The origin of this receptor is a human donor with low-grade glioma or glioblastoma, undergoing nonglioma brain surgery, or in good health (not recorded which). The CDR3 here is CASSGDLCSYEQYF. CDR3 DNA: TGCGCCAGCAGCGGGGACCTGTGCTCCTACGAGCAGTACTTC.